The rows below give T cell receptor beta chains drawn from one sample of a study of blood T cell repertoires in COVID-19. Libraries were prepared by immunoSEQ multiplex PCR; TCRdb keeps only in-frame clonotypes and omits some of them. There are 450,000 or so clones in the sample; approximately 92% occur only once, and 0.9% lies in the top ten. The sample was peripheral blood. These receptors were taken from a man aged 18 to 29 with COVID-19, enrolled during active disease. Each CDR3 is given with its conserved first and last residue. Each record gives: V gene, D gene, J gene, CDR3 length, CDR3 DNA, CDR3 protein. A D gene is named only where the DNA matches it firmly.

TRBV20-1	TRBD2	TRBJ2-1	13	TGCAGTGCTAGTGAGCGGGGTCTCAATGAGCAGTTCTTC	CSASERGLNEQFF
TRBV27	.	TRBJ1-1	16	TGTGCCAGCACCAAGCCACCCCTTGAGAGAGAGACTGAAGCTTTCTTT	CASTKPPLERETEAFF
TRBV3-1/TRBV3-2	.	TRBJ2-2	15	TGTGCCAGCAGCCAAGATAATACTTACACCGGGGAGCTGTTTTTT	CASSQDNTYTGELFF
TRBV6-1	.	TRBJ2-7	13	TGTGCCAGCAGTGATGGCTACGGGTACGAGCAGTACTTC	CASSDGYGYEQYF
TRBV6-5	.	TRBJ1-2	12	TGTGCCAGCAGGGCGGGTAACTATGGCTACACCTTC	CASRAGNYGYTF
TRBV6-5	TRBD2	TRBJ2-1	15	TGTGCCAGCAGTTACGACCGGGACTACGTCAATGAGCAGTTCTTC	CASSYDRDYVNEQFF
TRBV11-2	.	TRBJ2-1	14	TGTGCCAGCCAGGGCAGGGGATTATACAATGAGCAGTTCTTC	CASQGRGLYNEQFF
TRBV7-3	TRBD2	TRBJ2-3	16	TGTGCCAGCAGCTCCGAGACTAGCGGGAGCACAGATACGCAGTATTTT	CASSSETSGSTDTQYF
TRBV7-9	.	TRBJ2-5	14	TGTGCCAGTGGATTGGGTAGCGCACAAGAGACCCAGTACTTC	CASGLGSAQETQYF
TRBV7-8	TRBD2	TRBJ2-2	19	TGTGCCAGCAGCTTAGACCTTAGGACTAGCGGGAGAGTCACCGGGGAGCTGTTTTTT	CASSLDLRTSGRVTGELFF
TRBV27	.	TRBJ2-7	13	TGTGCCAGCAGTTTAGGGACTGACTACGAGCAGTACTTC	CASSLGTDYEQYF
TRBV7-9	.	TRBJ1-6	14	TGTGCCAGCAGCCCGATGGACAGTAATTCACCCCTCCACTTT	CASSPMDSNSPLHF